This is a list of T cell receptor beta chains from one sample in a study of OX40 agonist ivuxolimab in advanced cancers. Data came from immunoSEQ multiplex PCR; TCRdb stores just in-frame clones and leaves some out. The data contain some 11,000 clones, over 70% of them singletons. The sample in question was CD4+ or CD8+ T cells sorted from blood, obtained in a trial of the OX40 agonist ivuxolimab. Receptors were obtained from an adult with an advanced solid tumor such as melanoma, head and neck, liver or kidney cancer. The CDR3 runs from the conserved cysteine through the conserved F or W. Fields, in order: CDR3 protein, J gene, V gene.

CDR3 protein: CASSHRRQGRNEQYF
J gene: TRBJ2-7
V gene: TRBV5-6

CDR3 protein: CASSGGYRAGLEIDTQYF
J gene: TRBJ2-3
V gene: TRBV2

CDR3 protein: CASSLRRDMNTEAFF
J gene: TRBJ1-1
V gene: TRBV7-9

CDR3 protein: CASSLGESMNTGELFF
J gene: TRBJ2-2
V gene: TRBV5-1

CDR3 protein: CASRLAEEQFF
J gene: TRBJ2-1
V gene: TRBV7-9

CDR3 protein: CASSFRGTNEKLFF
J gene: TRBJ1-4
V gene: TRBV7-9

CDR3 protein: CASSPGSGVNEQFF
J gene: TRBJ2-1
V gene: TRBV9

CDR3 protein: CASSLSIAGDYNEQFF
J gene: TRBJ2-1
V gene: TRBV27

CDR3 protein: CASSTTSGRALEQYF
J gene: TRBJ2-7
V gene: TRBV4-2

CDR3 protein: CASIAREGEQYF
J gene: TRBJ2-7
V gene: TRBV7-9

CDR3 protein: CASSLVGLEVDTQYF
J gene: TRBJ2-3
V gene: TRBV11-1

CDR3 protein: CASSLVGQGNQPQHF
J gene: TRBJ1-5
V gene: TRBV7-8

CDR3 protein: CASSLGSDYGYTF
J gene: TRBJ1-2
V gene: TRBV7-6

CDR3 protein: CASSVGGQGAYTGELFF
J gene: TRBJ2-2
V gene: TRBV9

CDR3 protein: CASSQAQGPGNTIYF
J gene: TRBJ1-3
V gene: TRBV25-1

CDR3 protein: CASSLDSSPEQFF
J gene: TRBJ2-1
V gene: TRBV7-9

CDR3 protein: CASSVEVGGATDTQYF
J gene: TRBJ2-3
V gene: TRBV9

CDR3 protein: CASSLVLNEGNTGELFF
J gene: TRBJ2-2
V gene: TRBV7-6

CDR3 protein: CASSKESIQGYTF
J gene: TRBJ1-2
V gene: TRBV7-9

CDR3 protein: CASSRGQGFTDTQYF
J gene: TRBJ2-3
V gene: TRBV19

CDR3 protein: CASSSAGGIETQYF
J gene: TRBJ2-5
V gene: TRBV27

CDR3 protein: CASSVPGQENEKLFF
J gene: TRBJ1-4
V gene: TRBV9

CDR3 protein: CASSAQGNSYNEQFF
J gene: TRBJ2-1
V gene: TRBV9

CDR3 protein: CASSQDRDFYEQYF
J gene: TRBJ2-7
V gene: TRBV6-1

CDR3 protein: CASGFDVGAHTGELFF
J gene: TRBJ2-2
V gene: TRBV12-5

CDR3 protein: CAAGVNQPQHF
J gene: TRBJ1-5
V gene: TRBV19

CDR3 protein: CASSNQGTYNEQFF
J gene: TRBJ2-1
V gene: TRBV27

CDR3 protein: CASSVNSLNTEAFF
J gene: TRBJ1-1
V gene: TRBV9

CDR3 protein: CASSYGDSEAFF
J gene: TRBJ1-1
V gene: TRBV6-5

CDR3 protein: CASSMSDWQGKNEQFF
J gene: TRBJ2-1
V gene: TRBV19

CDR3 protein: CASRGGQGRNEQFF
J gene: TRBJ2-1
V gene: TRBV5-1